A single sample is the source of the 12 T cell receptor beta chains below, sequenced in a study of PD-1 blockade in classical Hodgkin lymphoma. The time point is: cycle 4 day 1 (C4D1), after less than 7 weeks of nivolumab. Relapse after autologous stem cell transplantation occurred in every patient, and brentuximab vedotin exposure varied. Profiled with immunoSEQ multiplex PCR; TCRdb holds only in-frame clones, not every one. The table shows approximately 22,000 clones, with nearly 80% occurring only once. Sequenced material: peripheral blood mononuclear cells (PBMCs), taken before the fourth cycle of nivolumab. These receptors all stem from a human donor with classical Hodgkin lymphoma.

The CDR3 DNA follows: TGCGCCAGCAGCTTGGCGCAGGGGGCGGGCGGCTACACCTTC. It yields the protein CASSLAQGAGGYTF. The chain has TRBV5-1 and TRBJ1-2; 8 nucleotides agree with TRBD1. V was pared by 0 bases and J by 8 bases, with 6 bases of the junction left unmatched. CDR3 length: 14 amino acids. The germline V gene encodes CDR1 SGHRS and CDR2 YFSETQ.

The chain has TRBV2 and TRBJ2-7; D is ambiguous. Germline assignment: CDR1 SNHLY and CDR2 FYNNEI. The CDR3 has 11 residues. Trimming removed 5 bases at V and 4 bases at J, with 6 bases between. The DNA of the CDR3 is TGTGCCAGCAGTCCAGTATACGAGCAGTACTTC. Protein: CASSPVYEQYF.

This clone was seen just once. The chain has TRBV7-3 and TRBJ2-5; D is ambiguous. CDR1 is SGHTA and CDR2 is FQGTGA in the germline V gene. Deletions cut 2 bases from V and 7 bases from J, with 14 bases between. This CDR3 has 14 residues. The CDR3 loop is CASSLGQYVGTQYF. DNA for the CDR3: TGTGCCAGCAGCTTAGGCCAGTATGTCGGGACCCAGTACTTC.

The CDR3 is CASSVAPDSYEQYF. Here the CDR3 DNA reads TGTGCCAGCAGCGTAGCTCCAGACAGCTACGAGCAGTACTTC. V gene TRBV9 combines with J gene TRBJ2-7, with D maybe TRBD1 (5 bases). The CDR3 is 14 residues long. Germline V lookup: CDR1 SGDLS, CDR2 YYNGEE. V gave up 0 bases and J gave up 3 bases, with 10 bases separating them.

This chain uses TRBV5-1 with TRBJ2-5, with 8 bases matching TRBD1. The better agreement between TRBJ2-7 and the DNA end casts doubt on the J call. Germline-derived CDR1 and CDR2 are SGHRS and YFSETQ. This CDR3 spans 15 amino acids. The CDR3 here is CASSLGQAGGYEQYF. As DNA, the CDR3 is TGCGCCAGCAGCCTGGGACAGGCCGGAGGCTACGAGCAGTACTTC.

This clone was counted only a few times. The rearrangement uses TRBV27 and TRBJ2-5; either TRBD1 or TRBD2 may supply D (5 bases each). V lost 3 bases to trimming and J lost 5 bases, with 13 bases between them. Germline V gives CDR1 MNHEY, CDR2 SMNVEV (reference sequence). There are 14 residues in the CDR3. The CDR3 reads CASSFRDGRETQYF. The CDR3 nucleotides read TGTGCCAGCAGTTTTAGGGACGGAAGGGAGACCCAGTACTTC.

This clone was observed a single time. This chain joins TRBV9 and TRBJ1-4; 8 bases are shared with TRBD1. This CDR3 has 16 residues. From germline, CDR1 is SGDLS and CDR2 YYNGEE. V trimming: 5 bases; J trimming: 0 bases; junction bases outside the gene matches: 6. This chain's CDR3 is CASSEQGVTTNEKLFF. DNA for the CDR3: TGTGCCAGCAGTGAACAGGGGGTAACAACTAATGAAAAACTGTTTTTT.

The chain employs TRBV6-6 and TRBJ1-1; D ambiguous. The CDR3 totals 12 residues. V was trimmed by 0 bases and J by 7 bases, leaving 6 bases between them. The germline V gene has CDR1 MNHNY and CDR2 SVGAGI (reference sequence). The CDR3 coding sequence is TGTGCCAGCAGTTACTCACGGGGTGAAGCTTTCTTT. Its translation is CASSYSRGEAFF.

The gene calls are TRBV30 and TRBJ2-2; D call uncertain. The length of the CDR3 is 13 residues. CDR1 and CDR2 (germline): GTSNPN, SVGIG (reference sequence). The ends were cut back, 0 bases at V and 8 bases at J, with 10 bases in the middle. The DNA of the CDR3 is TGTGCCTGGAGTGTCCGCCCCACTGGGGAGCTGTTTTTT. Protein: CAWSVRPTGELFF.

The J gene is TRBJ2-7, the V gene TRBV11-1, with TRBD1 identical over 8 bases. Germline trimming cut 5 bases from V and 1 base from J; bases unmatched to any gene: 7. This CDR3 is 15 amino acids long. Germline V gene data show CDR1 as SGHAT and CDR2 as FQDESV (reference sequence). CDR3 in DNA: TGTGCCAGCAGCCCCTACAGGGGGGATTCCTACGAGCAGTACTTC. It yields the protein CASSPYRGDSYEQYF.

CDR3 region: CASSSRTSGRSYEQYF. In DNA form, the CDR3 reads TGTGCCAGCAGCTCCCGGACTAGCGGGAGATCATACGAGCAGTACTTC. The chain has TRBV5-6 and TRBJ2-7; 13 bases match TRBD2. Germline CDR1 reads SGHDT; CDR2 reads YYEEEE. The trim removed 3 bases at V and 4 bases at J, leaving 7 bases unmatched. The CDR3 has 16 amino acids.

The V gene is TRBV28, the J gene TRBJ1-1, with D hard to call. Germline V gene lookup returns CDR1 MDHEN and CDR2 SYDVKM. There are 14 residues in the CDR3. Trimming shortened V by 6 bases and J by 6 bases, and 17 bases separated the two germline ends. CDR3 coding DNA: TGTGCCAGCAGCCCCGTTGGAGGAAGGGCTGAAGCTTTCTTT. It translates to CASSPVGGRAEAFF.